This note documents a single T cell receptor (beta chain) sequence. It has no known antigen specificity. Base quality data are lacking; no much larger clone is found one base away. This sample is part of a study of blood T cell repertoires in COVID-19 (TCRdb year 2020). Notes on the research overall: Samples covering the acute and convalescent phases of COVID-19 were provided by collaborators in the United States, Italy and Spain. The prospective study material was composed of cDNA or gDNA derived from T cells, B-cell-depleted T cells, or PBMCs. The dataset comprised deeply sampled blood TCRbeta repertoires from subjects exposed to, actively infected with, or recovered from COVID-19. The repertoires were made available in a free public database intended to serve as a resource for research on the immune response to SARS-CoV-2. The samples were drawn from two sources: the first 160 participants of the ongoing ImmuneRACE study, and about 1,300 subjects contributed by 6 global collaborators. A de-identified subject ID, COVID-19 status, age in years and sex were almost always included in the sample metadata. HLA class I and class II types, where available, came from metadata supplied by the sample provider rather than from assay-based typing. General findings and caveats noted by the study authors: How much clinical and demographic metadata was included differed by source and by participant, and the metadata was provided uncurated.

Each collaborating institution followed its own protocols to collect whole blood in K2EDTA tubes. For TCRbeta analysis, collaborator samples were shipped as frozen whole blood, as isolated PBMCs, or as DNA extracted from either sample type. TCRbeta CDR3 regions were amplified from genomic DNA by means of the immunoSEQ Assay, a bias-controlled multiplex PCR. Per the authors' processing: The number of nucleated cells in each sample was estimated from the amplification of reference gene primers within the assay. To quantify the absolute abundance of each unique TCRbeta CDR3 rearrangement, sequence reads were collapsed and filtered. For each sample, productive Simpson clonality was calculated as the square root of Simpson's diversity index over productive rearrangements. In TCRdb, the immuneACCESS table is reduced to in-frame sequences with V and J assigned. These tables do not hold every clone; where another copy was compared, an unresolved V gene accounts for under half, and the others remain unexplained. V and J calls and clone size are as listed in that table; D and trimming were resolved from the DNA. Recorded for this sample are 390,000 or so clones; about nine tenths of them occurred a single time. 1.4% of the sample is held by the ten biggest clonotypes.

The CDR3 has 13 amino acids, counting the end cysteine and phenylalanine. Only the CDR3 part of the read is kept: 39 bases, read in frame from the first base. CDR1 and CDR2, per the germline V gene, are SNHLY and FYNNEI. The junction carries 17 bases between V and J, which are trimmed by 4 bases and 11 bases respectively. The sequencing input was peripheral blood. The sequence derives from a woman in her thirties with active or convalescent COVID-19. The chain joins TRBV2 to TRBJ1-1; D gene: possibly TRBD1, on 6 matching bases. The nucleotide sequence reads TGTGCCAGCAGTGTCCTGTTGGGGGCCTGGGCTTTCTTT. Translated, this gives CASSVLLGAWAFF.